The 26 T cell receptor beta chains below all came from one sample that was sequenced in a study of tumor and adjacent non-tumor tissue in lung cancer. The library came from three nested PCR rounds adapted from ARM-PCR protocols. TCRdb ran MiXCR on the multiplex PCR reads and lists one entry per CDR3 protein. The sample consists of some 100,000 distinct CDR3 sequences, 80% of them appearing once. RNA was extracted from bulk tissue without any cell sorting. This non-tumor lung sample came from over 3 cm beyond the tumor edge. Specimen: distant non-tumor lung tissue. The receptors were sampled from a man in his 60s with small cell lung cancer.

The chain has TRBV11-3 and TRBJ2-1; no firm D call. From germline, CDR1 is SGHNT and CDR2 YENEEA. The V gene lost 7 bases and the J gene lost 3 bases, with 4 bases spanning the gap. The CDR3 is 11 amino acids. The CDR3, as DNA: TGTGCCAGCAACCACTACAATGAGCAGTTCTTC. Translation: CASNHYNEQFF.

Of note for this clonotype: A much larger clone sits a single nucleotide away, making a read error possible. The V call is TRBV20-1, the J call TRBJ2-3; D might be TRBD1 (5 bases). The CDR3 covers 14 residues. CDR1 is DFQATT, CDR2 SNEGSKA, per germline (reference sequence). V gave up 6 bases and J gave up 4 bases, with 17 bases separating them. Here the CDR3 reads CSAIPRQRPDTQYF. The CDR3 DNA reads as TGCAGTGCCATACCGAGACAGAGGCCAGATACGCAGTATTTT.

Note on this clonotype: This may be a read error, as it is one base from a much larger clone. The chain combines TRBV7-9 with TRBJ2-7, with 7 bases matching TRBD2. From germline, CDR1 is SEHNR and CDR2 FQNEAQ (reference sequence). Trimming took 4 bases from V and 5 from J; bases not matched to a gene: 11. The CDR3 has 15 amino acids. The CDR3 region has the DNA TGTGCCAGCAGCTCGACTAGCAGGAGTTTGGACGAGCAGTACTTC. It translates to CASSSTSRSLDEQYF.

As regards this clonotype: One junction end disagrees with the germline gene, perhaps due to a read error. The chain employs TRBV29-1 and TRBJ2-7; the D gene is possibly TRBD1 (5 bases). This CDR3 is built from 13 residues. Per the germline V gene, CDR1 is SQVTM and CDR2 is ANQGSEA. The CDR3 here is CSVEDKGNYEQYF. The CDR3 DNA reads as TGCAGCGTTGAGGACAAGGGGAACTACGAGCAATACTTC.

Worth noting for this clonotype: Germline is not matched at one junction end, which may reflect a read error. V is TRBV12-3 or TRBV12-4 and J is TRBJ2-2, with D perhaps matching TRBD1 or TRBD2 (5 bases each). The CDR3 is made up of 15 amino acids. Here the CDR3 reads CASSFFGTDTVELFF. The CDR3 DNA sequence: TGTGCCAGCAGTTTCTTTGGGACGGACACCGTGGAGCTGTTTTTT.

The chain uses TRBV7-3 and TRBJ1-1; maybe TRBD1 (6 bases). Germline-derived CDR1 and CDR2 are SGHTA and FQGTGA. The V and J ends lost 3 bases and 10 bases respectively, with 15 bases between them. CDR3 size: 13 residues. CDR3: CASSLTNRATAFF. The DNA of the CDR3 is TGTGCCAGCAGCTTGACGAACAGGGCCACAGCTTTCTTT.

Remarks on this clonotype: One end of the junction varies from germline; a read error may be responsible. The chain is built from TRBV4-2 and TRBJ2-2, with D possibly being TRBD2 (7 bases). The CDR3 is made up of 16 amino acids. Germline V lookup: CDR1 LGHNA, CDR2 YNFKEQ. Written as DNA, the CDR3 is TGTGCCAGCAGCCAAGATCCGAGGGCCAACACCGGGGGGCTATATTTT. Its translation is CASSQDPRANTGGLYF.

As concerns this clonotype: A read error is possible here, since a much larger clone lies one base away. Likely a read error: the CDR3 ends without its conserved phenylalanine or tryptophan. V usage is TRBV30 and J usage is TRBJ2-3, with 8 bases that match TRBD2. CDR3 size: 19 residues. From germline, CDR1 is GTSNPN and CDR2 SVGIG (reference sequence). J gave up 5 bases and V 1 base, and 20 bases lay outside the gene matches. The CDR3 DNA reads TGTGCCTGGAGTGGCCTGTGGGGGAAAGGAGCGGGAGATAAAGATACGCAGTATTAT. It encodes CAWSGLWGKGAGDKDTQYY.

Of note for this clonotype: A single base separates this from a much larger clone, so it may be a read error. The chain is built from TRBV6-2 or TRBV6-3 and TRBJ1-2; D gene uncertain. There are 14 residues in the CDR3. Germline-derived CDR1 and CDR2 are MNHEY and SVGEGT. The CDR3 sequence: CANSYSMETYGYTF. DNA for the CDR3: TGTGCCAACAGTTACTCCATGGAGACCTATGGCTACACCTTC.

The chain employs TRBV18 and TRBJ2-2, with 7 bases aligning to TRBD2. Trimming at V came to 3 bases and at J to 5 bases, leaving 9 bases not matched to a gene. Germline V gives CDR1 KGHSH, CDR2 LQKENI. This CDR3 is 16 amino acids long. CDR3 loop: CASSPTMSGNTGELFF. CDR3 sequence (DNA): TGTGCCAGCTCACCGACGATGAGCGGGAATACCGGGGAGCTGTTTTTT.

To note about this clonotype: At one boundary the junction diverges from the germline segment, which might be a read error. V is TRBV6-1 and J is TRBJ2-7, with 7 bases lining up with TRBD1. The CDR3 is 15 residues long. Germline CDR1 MNHNS, CDR2 SASEGT. The CDR3 reads CASSTGASSPYEHYF. The CDR3, as DNA: TGTGCCAGCAGTACAGGGGCCTCGAGCCCCTACGAGCATTACTTC.

To note about this clonotype: The CDR3 does not end in the conserved phenylalanine or tryptophan, so this is likely a read error. The limits of the CDR3 on the DNA are not certain, so only TCRdb's listed CDR3 is given. The chain joins TRBV6-5 to TRBJ2-1; the table calls TRBD2, which could not be checked here. The CDR3 is made up of 17 amino acids, end residues included. Germline V gives CDR1 MNHEY, CDR2 SVGAGI. CDR3: CASTYSIWGLADNEQLL.

Comments on this clonotype: A clone one base away is much larger, so this may be a read error. The rearrangement links TRBV5-1 to TRBJ2-1; TRBD1 matches at 7 bases. Per germline, CDR1 SGHRS and CDR2 YFSETQ. This CDR3 comprises 14 residues. V shed 2 bases, J shed 6 bases, and the junction held 5 bases outside the gene matches. CDR3 nucleotides: TGCGCCAGCAGCTTTGACAGGGTTACCAATGAGCAGTTCTTC. Amino acid sequence: CASSFDRVTNEQFF.

This chain joins TRBV25-1 and TRBJ2-5, with D possibly matching TRBD1 (6 bases). The CDR3 is made up of 12 amino acids. Trimming stripped 7 bases from V and 4 bases from J, with 10 bases between. Germline V gene data show CDR1 as MGHDK and CDR2 as SYGVNS. CDR3 in DNA: TGTGCCAGCAATTTAGGGGGAGAGACCCAGTACTTC. Its protein product is CASNLGGETQYF.

The chain uses TRBV9 and TRBJ2-1, with 11 positions matching TRBD2. The length of the CDR3 is 15 residues. Germline assignment: CDR1 SGDLS and CDR2 YYNGEE. Germline trimming cut 0 bases from V and 8 bases from J; bases unmatched to any gene: 4. The CDR3, as DNA: TGTGCCAGCAGCGTAGGAGCTAGCGGGGGGCATGAGCAGTTCTTC. Its translation is CASSVGASGGHEQFF.

This clonotype was picked up many times. V usage is TRBV12-3 or TRBV12-4 and J usage is TRBJ1-1; possibly TRBD1 for D (5 bases). The CDR3 is 12 residues long. Trimming shortened V by 5 bases and J by 6 bases, and 10 bases separated the two germline ends. The CDR3 DNA reads as TGTGCCAGCAGTCCGCAAGGGGCTGAAGCTTTCTTT. This encodes CASSPQGAEAFF.

A word on this clonotype: The conserved phenylalanine or tryptophan is not found at the CDR3 terminus, so this likely reflects a read error. The DNA is omitted, as the CDR3 cannot be located on it reliably, and the CDR3 follows TCRdb's listing. The J gene is TRBJ2-1, the V gene TRBV11-2; the DNA was not compared with TRBD1, the D call given in the table. Germline lookup yields CDR1 SGHAT and CDR2 FQNNGV. The CDR3 spans 19 amino acids, including both terminal residues. This CDR3 is CASSLEGFATGDYMAEQFL.

As regards this clonotype: It may be a read error: a sequence one base away is much more abundant. V and J are TRBV7-9 and TRBJ1-4; D uncertain. CDR1 and CDR2 (germline): SEHNR, FQNEAQ (reference sequence). The CDR3 totals 14 residues. CDR3 DNA sequence: TGTGCCATCAGCTTAAACTCATTGAGTGAAAAACTGTTTTTT. Amino acids: CAISLNSLSEKLFF.

As to this clonotype: At one of its ends the junction is not consistent with the germline gene, which may arise from a read error. The chain recombines TRBV11-2 with TRBJ1-1; a possible D gene is TRBD1 (6 bases). Germline V gene lookup returns CDR1 SGHAT and CDR2 FQNNGV. The CDR3 totals 15 residues. The CDR3, as DNA: TGTGCCAGCAACCCTTGGGGGGCGAGGAACATTGAAGCTTTCTTT. This encodes CASNPWGARNIEAFF.

A remark on this clonotype: A much larger clonotype is one base distant, so this may be a read error. V and J are TRBV20-1 and TRBJ2-3; possible D gene TRBD2, 5 bases. The CDR3 runs to 18 residues. Germline V gene sequence: CDR1 DFQATT, CDR2 SNEGSKA (reference sequence). The CDR3 sequence: CSARDLEEADGNTDTHYF. CDR3 nucleotide sequence: TGCAGTGCTAGAGATCTCGAAGAAGCGGACGGGAACACAGATACGCACTATTTT.

For this clonotype: The junction shows a germline mismatch at one end, possibly a read error. This chain uses TRBV11-2 with TRBJ2-1; maybe TRBD1 (5 bases). The CDR3 is 17 residues long. The germline gives CDR1 SGHAT, CDR2 FQNNGV. The CDR3 protein is CASSLVTAQSSYNQQIF. The CDR3 nucleotides read TGTGCCAGCAGCTTAGTGACAGCCCAGAGCTCCTACAATCAACAGATCTTC.

This clonotype is judged medium-sized. The J gene is TRBJ2-7, the V gene TRBV4-2; possible D gene TRBD2, 5 bases. V was cut by 0 bases and J by 3 bases, with 9 bases left in between. CDR3 size: 14 residues. Germline assignment: CDR1 LGHNA and CDR2 YNFKEQ. The chain's CDR3 is CASSQDPEVYEQYF. CDR3 in DNA: TGTGCCAGCAGCCAAGACCCGGAGGTCTACGAGCAGTACTTC.

The chain uses TRBV4-1 and TRBJ2-7, with 7 positions matching TRBD2. The CDR3 sequence is 14 residues long. Germline values: CDR1 MGHRA, CDR2 YSYEKL. V shed 8 bases, J shed 3 bases, and the junction held 10 bases outside the gene matches. CDR3 residues: CASQGLTGGYEQYF. The DNA of the CDR3 is TGCGCCAGCCAAGGACTAACGGGAGGCTACGAGCAGTACTTC.

Worth noting for this clonotype: A read error may account for a junction end that differs from germline. The CDR3 reads CSTRDRMRADTQYF. The CDR3 DNA reads as TGCAGTACTAGGGACCGGATGAGGGCAGATACGCAGTATTTT. This chain uses TRBV20-1 with TRBJ2-3; perhaps D is TRBD1 or TRBD2 (5 bases each). The germline CDR1 and CDR2 sequences are DFQATT and SNEGSKA (reference sequence). The CDR3 has 14 residues.

Comment on this clonotype: The CDR3 carries no conserved terminal phenylalanine or tryptophan, so it likely arises from a read error. The DNA is left out, because the CDR3 cannot be placed on it with certainty; the CDR3 is given as TCRdb lists it. The CDR3 reads CASSEGGSTNEEYI. The rearrangement links TRBV10-1 to TRBJ2-7. The germline CDR1 and CDR2 sequences are WNHNN and SYGVQD (reference sequence). Counting both end residues, the CDR3 totals 14 amino acids.

Notes on this clonotype: A junction boundary mismatches the germline segment, possibly from a read error. The CDR3 sequence is CASSLFISGRANTEALF. The CDR3 coding sequence is TGTGCCAGCAGTTTGTTTATCTCGGGACGGGCAAACACTGAAGCTTTATTT. The chain employs TRBV5-5 and TRBJ1-1; possible D gene TRBD1, 5 bases. Germline-derived CDR1 and CDR2 are SGHKS and YYEKEE (reference sequence). CDR3 size: 17 residues.